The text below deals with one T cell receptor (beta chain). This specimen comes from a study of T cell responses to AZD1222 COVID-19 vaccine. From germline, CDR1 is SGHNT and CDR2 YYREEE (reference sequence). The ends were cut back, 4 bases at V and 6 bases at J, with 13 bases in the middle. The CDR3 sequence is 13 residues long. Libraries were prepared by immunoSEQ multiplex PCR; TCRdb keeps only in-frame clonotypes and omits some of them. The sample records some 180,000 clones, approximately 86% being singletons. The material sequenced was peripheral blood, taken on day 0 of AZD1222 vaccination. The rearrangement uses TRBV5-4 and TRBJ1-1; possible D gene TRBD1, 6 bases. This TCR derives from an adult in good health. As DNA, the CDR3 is TGTGCCAGCAGCCCCGCAGGGGCGGCTGAAGCTTTCTTT. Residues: CASSPAGAAEAFF. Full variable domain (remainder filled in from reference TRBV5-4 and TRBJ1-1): ETGVTQSPTHLIKTRGQQVTLRCSSQSGHNTVSWYQQALGQGPQFIFQYYREEENGRGNFPPRFSGLQFPNYSSELNVNALELDDSALYLCASSPAGAAEAFFGQGTRLTVV.